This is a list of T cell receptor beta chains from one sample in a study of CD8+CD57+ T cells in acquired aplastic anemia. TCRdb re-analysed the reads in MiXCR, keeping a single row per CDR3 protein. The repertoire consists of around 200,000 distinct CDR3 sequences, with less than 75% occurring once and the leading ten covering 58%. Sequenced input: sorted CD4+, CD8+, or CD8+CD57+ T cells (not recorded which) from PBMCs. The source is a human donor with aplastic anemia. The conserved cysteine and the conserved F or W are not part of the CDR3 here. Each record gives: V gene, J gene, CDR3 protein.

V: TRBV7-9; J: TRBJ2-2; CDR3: ASSLMVGYTGELF
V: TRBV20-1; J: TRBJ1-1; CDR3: SARPGQGSRTEAF
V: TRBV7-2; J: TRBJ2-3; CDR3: ATSTVGVTDTQY
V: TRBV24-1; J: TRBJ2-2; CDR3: ATSDSQAGVPNTGELF
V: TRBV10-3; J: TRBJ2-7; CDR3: AIGTSTYEQY
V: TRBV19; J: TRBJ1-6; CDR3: ASSIPPNGRNYNSPLH
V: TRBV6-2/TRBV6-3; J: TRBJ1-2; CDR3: ASSVRQGGVCGYT
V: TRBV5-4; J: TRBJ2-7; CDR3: ASSLETGDYEQY
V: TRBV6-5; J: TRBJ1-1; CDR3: ASSLFGPTNTEAF
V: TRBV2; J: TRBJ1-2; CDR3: ASSSIREPRYGYT
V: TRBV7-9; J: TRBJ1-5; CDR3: ASSSSGTDQPQH
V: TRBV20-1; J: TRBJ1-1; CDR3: SASLGFGEAF
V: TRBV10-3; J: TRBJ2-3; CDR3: AISEPDPSTDTQY
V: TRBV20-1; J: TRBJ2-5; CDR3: SAREGSGETQY
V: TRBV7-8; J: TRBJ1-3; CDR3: ASTNRGAGNTIY
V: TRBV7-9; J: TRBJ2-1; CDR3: ASSLVDFYNEQF
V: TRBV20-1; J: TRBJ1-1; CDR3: SALGDSPEAF
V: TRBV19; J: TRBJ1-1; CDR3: ASTRQGYTEAF
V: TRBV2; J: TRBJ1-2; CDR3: ASSEGTGVYGYT
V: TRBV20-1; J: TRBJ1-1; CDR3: SAVYGAANTEAF
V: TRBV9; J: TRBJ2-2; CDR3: ASSEVGQGLAGELF
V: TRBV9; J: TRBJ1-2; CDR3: ASSAYDHSGDYGYT
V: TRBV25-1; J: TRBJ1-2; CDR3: ASSEGRTGGLGYT
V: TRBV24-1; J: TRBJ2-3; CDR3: ATRALSSGEDTQY
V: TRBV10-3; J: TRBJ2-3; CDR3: AIGSEASTDTQY
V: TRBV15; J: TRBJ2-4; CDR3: ATSREGASGGKNIQY